This T cell receptor beta chain was identified during a study of identical twins. Overall study findings and caveats: Zero-insertion results could be subject to partial confounding by invariant MAIT and iNKT cells. Cord blood beta clonotypes that were abundant carried fewer insertions, and memory repertoires showed no such trend.

Each cDNA held unique molecular identifiers, and template switching gave it a universal primer site. MiXCR, run by TCRdb on the 5' RACE reads, gives a single entry per CDR3 protein. The sample shows about 210,000 distinct CDR3 sequences, around a tenth of them seen only once. Donors uniformly comprised healthy Caucasians. Remarks on this clonotype: Its matching antigen is unknown.

The CDR3 sequence is 14 residues long. The junction had 8 bases not matched to a gene; V was cut back by 4 bases and J by 6 bases. Germline V gene lookup returns CDR1 DFQATT and CDR2 SNEGSKA (reference sequence). The chain recombines TRBV20-1 with TRBJ2-1; 8 bases fit TRBD2. The source of this sequence is a woman under 30 in good health. The sample comprised memory (CD45RO+) T cells sorted from blood. As DNA, the CDR3 is TGCAGTGCTACGGCACTAGCGGTGCTCAATGAGCAGTTCTTC. It specifies CSATALAVLNEQFF.